Detailed here is one T cell receptor beta chain. Its antigen is currently unknown. These data belong to a study of T-cell reconstitution after alpha-beta-depleted transplantation in children. Whole-study findings and limits: Reports say that about two months after transplant, the alpha-beta T cells came out of several hundred graft clones that had expanded.

Trimming removed 3 bases from V and 2 bases from J, with 14 bases in between. CDR1 SGHRS and CDR2 YFSETQ come from the germline V gene. The CDR3 is 15 amino acids. Unique molecular identifiers were incorporated during preparation of the TCRbeta library. From the PCR reads, TCRdb called clonotypes with MiXCR, one entry per CDR3 protein. Among 610,000 or so distinct CDR3 sequences listed, approximately 30% were seen once. This receptor was taken from a boy younger than two with Wiskott-Aldrich syndrome, due to receive a stem cell transplant. V usage is TRBV5-1 and J usage is TRBJ2-5, with a possible D match to TRBD2 (5 bases). The sample here was PBMCs, taken before TCRalphabeta/CD19-depleted stem cell transplant. CDR3: CASSSIGVIQETQYF. For the CDR3, the DNA is TGCGCCAGCAGCTCAATCGGGGTAATTCAAGAGACCCAGTACTTC. Full variable domain (missing parts from reference TRBV5-1 and TRBJ2-5): KAGVTQTPRYLIKTRGQQVTLSCSPISGHRSVSWYQQTPGQGLQFLFEYFSETQRNKGNFPGRFSGRQFSNSRSEMNVSTLELGDSALYLCASSSIGVIQETQYFGPGTRLLVL.